The rows below give T cell receptor beta chains drawn from one sample of a study of molecular identifiers for immune sequencing clone quantification. TCRdb passed the PCR reads through MiXCR, listing each CDR3 protein once. There are about 640,000 distinct CDR3 sequences in the sample; about 20% occur only once, and 0.75% to 0.95% lies in the top ten. Material: naive CD8+ T cells from blood, with Jurkat cell RNA spiked in. The receptors were sampled from a human donor in good health. Some libraries in this study had Jurkat cell RNA spiked in. Each CDR3 is given with its conserved first and last residue. The D gene is left open where the match is weak. Size is stated for part of the rows, as once, few or many counts, or as a class when the clone is expanded.

D,V,size,J,DNA,CDR3
TRBD1,TRBV9,many,TRBJ2-7,TGTGCCAGCAGCCGAACCGGGACAGGTTTCTACGAGCAGTACTTC,CASSRTGTGFYEQYF
TRBD1,TRBV13,many,TRBJ1-1,TGTGCCAGCAGCTCGACTGGACAGGGCCCGTACACTGAAGCTTTCTTT,CASSSTGQGPYTEAFF
NA,TRBV3-1,NA,TRBJ2-7,TGTGCCAGCAGCCAAGATGTCGTAGCCTACGAGCAGTACTTC,CASSQDVVAYEQYF
TRBD1,TRBV29-1,many,TRBJ2-7,TGCAGCGTCGAGGGGGGACAGGGTCAATACGAGCAGTACTTC,CSVEGGQGQYEQYF
NA,TRBV19,few,TRBJ1-5,TGTGCCACCACAATGGCCAATCAGCCCCAGCATTTT,CATTMANQPQHF
NA,TRBV7-6,many,TRBJ2-7,TGTGCCAGCAGCCCAGACAGGCTAACCTACGAGCAGTACTTC,CASSPDRLTYEQYF
NA,TRBV11-2,many,TRBJ1-6,TGTGCCAGCAGCGATAGAGGACAGTTAAGCTCCTATAATTCACCCCTCCACTTT,CASSDRGQLSSYNSPLHF
NA,TRBV6-5,NA,TRBJ2-7,TGTGCCAGCAGTTACTCTCCGACAGGGACTTCCTACGAGCAGTACTTC,CASSYSPTGTSYEQYF
TRBD1,TRBV18,many,TRBJ1-3,TGTGCCAGCTCACTTCCGGGACAGGGAAACACCATATATTTT,CASSLPGQGNTIYF
NA,TRBV6-1,NA,TRBJ2-3,TGTGCCAGCAGGGTCCGCGAGGACACCGCCACAGATACGCAGTATTTT,CASRVREDTATDTQYF
TRBD1,TRBV4-3,many,TRBJ2-1,TGCGCCAGCAGCCCCCGGACAGGGGCCTACAATGAGCAGTTCTTC,CASSPRTGAYNEQFF
NA,TRBV7-6,many,TRBJ2-5,TGTGCCAGCAGCTTATCCCTGCCAGCTCAAGAGACCCAGTACTTC,CASSLSLPAQETQYF
NA,TRBV13,NA,TRBJ1-6,TGTGCCAGCAGCTTAGATAGGGGGGACGCCCTCCACTTT,CASSLDRGDALHF
NA,TRBV16,few,TRBJ1-2,TGTGCCAGCAGCCAATCACAATCGGGCTACACCTTC,CASSQSQSGYTF
TRBD1,TRBV6-2/TRBV6-3,NA,TRBJ2-2,TGTGCCAGCAGTTACTCTGTGGGACAGCTCTTCACCGGGGAGCTGTTTTTT,CASSYSVGQLFTGELFF
NA,TRBV6-2/TRBV6-3,many,TRBJ1-2,TGTGCCAGCCAGCAGCATCGGCAGGGCGATGGCTACACCTTC,CASQQHRQGDGYTF
TRBD1,TRBV7-9,many,TRBJ2-1,TGTGCCAGTAGAACAGGGGGCGCTTACAATGAGCAGTTCTTC,CASRTGGAYNEQFF
NA,TRBV12-3/TRBV12-4,many,TRBJ1-4,TGTGCCAGCAGACGGGACTTTCGGGAAAAACTGTTTTTT,CASRRDFREKLFF
NA,TRBV7-9,many,TRBJ1-4,TGTGCCAGCAGCTTGGACGCAGAAAAACTGTTTTTT,CASSLDAEKLFF
NA,TRBV11-2,few,TRBJ2-7,TGTGCCAGCGCCTCCGTTACGACATATACCTACGAGCAGTACTTC,CASASVTTYTYEQYF
NA,TRBV15,few,TRBJ2-1,TGTGCCACCAGTGACCGTATCTCCTACAATGAGCAGTTCTTC,CATSDRISYNEQFF
NA,TRBV18,many,TRBJ1-2,TGTGCCAGCTCGTCGACCCCGTCGGAAAGCTATGGCTACACCTTC,CASSSTPSESYGYTF
NA,TRBV2,many,TRBJ1-1,TGTGCCAGCAGGGCGCCCATGAACACTGAAGCTTTCTTT,CASRAPMNTEAFF
NA,TRBV20-1,few,TRBJ1-6,TGCAGTGCTAGAGGGGTGCCCGAAAATTCACCCCTCCACTTT,CSARGVPENSPLHF
NA,TRBV7-9,many,TRBJ1-1,TGTGCCAGCAGCCCAGTCACGTACCCTGAAGCTTTCTTT,CASSPVTYPEAFF
NA,TRBV30,many,TRBJ1-2,TGTGCCTGGAGTGTACCCTATTGGGGCTACACCTTC,CAWSVPYWGYTF
TRBD1,TRBV7-9,many,TRBJ2-7,TGTGCCAGCAGCTTTCAGGCTGGACAGGGGGTTACCTACGAGCAGTACTTC,CASSFQAGQGVTYEQYF
NA,TRBV21-1,many,TRBJ2-7,TGTGCCAGCTTTGGGACCGCTAGCGGAGGGTACGAGCAGTACTTC,CASFGTASGGYEQYF
NA,TRBV25-1,many,TRBJ2-7,TGTGCCAGCAGTGGAGGACGGGAGTTTGGATGGGGGCAGTACTTC,CASSGGREFGWGQYF
NA,TRBV6-5,many,TRBJ1-1,TGTGCCAGCAGTTACAGGACATTGACTGAAGCTTTCTTT,CASSYRTLTEAFF
NA,TRBV25-1,few,TRBJ1-3,TGTGCCAGCAGTGAATACGAAGCTGGAAACACCATATATTTT,CASSEYEAGNTIYF
NA,TRBV10-2,many,TRBJ1-4,TGCGCCAGCAGTGGGGGGCCCGCGGCTAATGAAAAACTGTTTTTT,CASSGGPAANEKLFF
NA,TRBV7-2,few,TRBJ2-7,TGTGCCAGCAGCCACAGGCCTCCCTACGAGCAGTACTTC,CASSHRPPYEQYF
TRBD2,TRBV4-3,NA,TRBJ2-1,TGCGCCAGCAGCCACGGACTAGGGAATGAGCAGTTCTTC,CASSHGLGNEQFF
NA,TRBV12-3/TRBV12-4,many,TRBJ2-7,TGCGCCAGCAGCTTGGGGGCGGCCACCTACGAGCAGTACTTC,CASSLGAATYEQYF
TRBD1,TRBV11-2,many,TRBJ2-6,TGTGCCAGCAGCTTAGGCGTCAGGGGGTTCGGGTCTGGGGCCAACGTCCTGACTTTC,CASSLGVRGFGSGANVLTF
NA,TRBV20-1,few,TRBJ2-7,TGCAGTGCTAGAGATCGGGATTCCCAAGTCGAGCAGTACTTC,CSARDRDSQVEQYF
NA,TRBV6-5,few,TRBJ2-5,TGTGCCAGCAGTTACAGGGGGTTTTTCCAAGAGACCCAGTACTTC,CASSYRGFFQETQYF